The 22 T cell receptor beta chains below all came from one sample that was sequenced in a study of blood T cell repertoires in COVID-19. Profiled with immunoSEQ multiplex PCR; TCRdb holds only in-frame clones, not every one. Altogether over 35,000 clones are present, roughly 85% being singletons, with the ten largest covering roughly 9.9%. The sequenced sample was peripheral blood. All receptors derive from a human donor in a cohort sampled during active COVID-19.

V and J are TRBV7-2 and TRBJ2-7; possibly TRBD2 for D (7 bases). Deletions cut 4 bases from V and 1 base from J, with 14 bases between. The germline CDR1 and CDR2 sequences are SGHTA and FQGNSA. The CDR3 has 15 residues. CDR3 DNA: TGTGCCAGCAGCTGGGGGGCGGGAGTATCCTACGAGCAGTACTTC. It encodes CASSWGAGVSYEQYF.

CDR3 DNA: TGCGCCAGCAGCTTCCGGGGGGATCAGCCCCAGCATTTT. Its protein product is CASSFRGDQPQHF. V gene TRBV5-1 combines with J gene TRBJ1-5; D possibly corresponds to TRBD1 (5 bases). The CDR3 totals 13 residues. V was clipped by 2 bases and J by 5 bases, with 8 bases between them. Germline CDR1 SGHRS, CDR2 YFSETQ. Full variable domain (rest looked up from reference TRBV5-1 and TRBJ1-5): KAGVTQTPRYLIKTRGQQVTLSCSPISGHRSVSWYQQTPGQGLQFLFEYFSETQRNKGNFPGRFSGRQFSNSRSEMNVSTLELGDSALYLCASSFRGDQPQHFGDGTRLSIL.

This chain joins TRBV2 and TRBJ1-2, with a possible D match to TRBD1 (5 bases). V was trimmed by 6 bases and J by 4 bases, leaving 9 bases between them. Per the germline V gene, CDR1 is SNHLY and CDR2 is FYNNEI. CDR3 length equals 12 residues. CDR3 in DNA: TGTGCCAGCAGAGGGGCAGGCTATGGCTACACCTTC. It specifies CASRGAGYGYTF.

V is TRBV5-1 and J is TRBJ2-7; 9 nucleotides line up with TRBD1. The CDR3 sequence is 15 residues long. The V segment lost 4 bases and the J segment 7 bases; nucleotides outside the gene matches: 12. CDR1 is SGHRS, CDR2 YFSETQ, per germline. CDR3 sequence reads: CASSAGTGPSGEQYF. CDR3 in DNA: TGCGCCAGCAGCGCAGGGACAGGGCCCTCAGGGGAGCAGTACTTC.

CDR3 sequence reads: CASSLGRENTEAFF. CDR3 bases: TGTGCCAGCAGCTTAGGGAGGGAAAACACTGAAGCTTTCTTT. This chain uses TRBV7-9 with TRBJ1-1; D not resolved. Between the trimmed V and J ends, which lost 1 base and 2 bases, there was a span of 8 bases. Germline CDR1 and CDR2: SEHNR and FQNEAQ (reference sequence). The CDR3 has 14 residues.

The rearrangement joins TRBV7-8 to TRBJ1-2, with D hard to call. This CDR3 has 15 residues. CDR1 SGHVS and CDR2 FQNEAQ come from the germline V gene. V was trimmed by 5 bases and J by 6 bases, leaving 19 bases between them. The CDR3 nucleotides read TGTGCCAGCAGCAACCCCTCGGTCAGGTCGGATGGCTACACCTTC. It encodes CASSNPSVRSDGYTF. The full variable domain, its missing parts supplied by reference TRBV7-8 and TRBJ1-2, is GAGVSQSPRYKVAKRGQDVALRCDPISGHVSLFWYQQALGQGPEFLTYFQNEAQLDKSGLPSDRFFAERPEGSVSTLKIQRTQQEDSAVYLCASSNPSVRSDGYTFGSGTRLTVV.

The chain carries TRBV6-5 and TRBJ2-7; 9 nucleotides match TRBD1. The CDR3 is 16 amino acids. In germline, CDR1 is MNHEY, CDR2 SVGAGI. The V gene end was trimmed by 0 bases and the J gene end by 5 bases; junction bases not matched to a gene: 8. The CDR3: CASSYSSPGQGNEQYF. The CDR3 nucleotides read TGTGCCAGCAGTTACTCCAGCCCGGGACAGGGTAACGAGCAGTACTTC.

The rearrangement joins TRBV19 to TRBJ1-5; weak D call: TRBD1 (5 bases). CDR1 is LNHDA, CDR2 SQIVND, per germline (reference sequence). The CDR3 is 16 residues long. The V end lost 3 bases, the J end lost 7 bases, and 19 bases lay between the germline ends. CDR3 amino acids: CASSIGARAGLQPQHF. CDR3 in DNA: TGTGCCAGTAGTATTGGGGCCCGGGCAGGGCTCCAGCCCCAGCATTTT.

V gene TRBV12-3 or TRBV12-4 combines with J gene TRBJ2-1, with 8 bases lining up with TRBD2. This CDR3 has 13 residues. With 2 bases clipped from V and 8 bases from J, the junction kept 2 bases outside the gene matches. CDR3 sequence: CASSLSGSYEQFF. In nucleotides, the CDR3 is TGTGCCAGCAGTTTAAGCGGGAGCTATGAGCAGTTCTTC.

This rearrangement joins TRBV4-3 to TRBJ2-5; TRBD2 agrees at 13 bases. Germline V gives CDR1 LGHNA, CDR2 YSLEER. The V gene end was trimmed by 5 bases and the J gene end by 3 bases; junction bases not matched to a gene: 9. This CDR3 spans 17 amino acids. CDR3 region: CASSVSTGTSGKETQYF. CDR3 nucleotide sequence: TGCGCCAGCAGCGTCTCAACCGGGACTAGCGGGAAAGAGACCCAGTACTTC.

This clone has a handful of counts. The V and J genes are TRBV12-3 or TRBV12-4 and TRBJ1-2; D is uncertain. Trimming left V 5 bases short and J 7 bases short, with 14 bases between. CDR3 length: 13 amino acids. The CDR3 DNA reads TGTGCCAGCAGTCCCCCCGGGAGGACTGGCTACACCTTC. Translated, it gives CASSPPGRTGYTF.

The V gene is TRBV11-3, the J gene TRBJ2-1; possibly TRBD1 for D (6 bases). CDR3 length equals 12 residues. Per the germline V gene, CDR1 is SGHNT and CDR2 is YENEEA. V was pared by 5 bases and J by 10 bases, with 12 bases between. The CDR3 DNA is TGTGCCAGCAGCCGCAGGACAGCAGAGCAGTTCTTC. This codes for CASSRRTAEQFF.

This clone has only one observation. The CDR3: CASSAGTVTYNEQFF. CDR3 in DNA: TGTGCCAGCAGCGCCGGGACTGTTACCTACAATGAGCAGTTCTTC. The J gene is TRBJ2-1, the V gene TRBV9; a weak D match, TRBD2 (6 bases). Trimming pared 3 bases from V and 2 bases from J, leaving 12 bases between. The length of the CDR3 is 15 residues. Germline loops: CDR1 SGDLS, CDR2 YYNGEE. Based on the CDR3 plus reference TRBV9 and TRBJ2-1, the full variable domain is DSGVTQTPKHLITATGQRVTLRCSPRSGDLSVYWYQQSLDQGLQFLIQYYNGEERAKGNILERFSAQQFPDLHSELNLSSLELGDSALYFCASSAGTVTYNEQFFGPGTRLTVL.

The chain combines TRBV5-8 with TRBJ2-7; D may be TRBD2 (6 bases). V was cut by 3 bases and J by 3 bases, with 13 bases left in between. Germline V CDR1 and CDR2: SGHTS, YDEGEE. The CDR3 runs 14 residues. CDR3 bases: TGTGCCAGCAGCTACCTGGGGGGAGGCTACGAGCAGTACTTC. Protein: CASSYLGGGYEQYF.

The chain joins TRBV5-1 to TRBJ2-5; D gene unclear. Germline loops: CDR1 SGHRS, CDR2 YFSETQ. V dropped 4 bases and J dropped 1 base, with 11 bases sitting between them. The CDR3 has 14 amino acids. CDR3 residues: CASSRGVGQETQYF. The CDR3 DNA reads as TGCGCCAGCAGCAGAGGAGTGGGCCAAGAGACCCAGTACTTC.

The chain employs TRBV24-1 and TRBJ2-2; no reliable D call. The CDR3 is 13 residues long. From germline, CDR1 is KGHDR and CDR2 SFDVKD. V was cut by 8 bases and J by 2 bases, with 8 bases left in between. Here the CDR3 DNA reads TGTGCCACCATGGAGCCCAACACCGGGGAGCTGTTTTTT. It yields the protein CATMEPNTGELFF.

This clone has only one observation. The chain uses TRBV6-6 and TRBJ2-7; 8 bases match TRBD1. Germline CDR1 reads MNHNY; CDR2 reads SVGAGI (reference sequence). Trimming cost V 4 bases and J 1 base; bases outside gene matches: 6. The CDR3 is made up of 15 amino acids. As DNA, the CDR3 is TGTGCCAGCAGTTCATCGACAGGGGCGTCCTACGAGCAGTACTTC. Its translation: CASSSSTGASYEQYF.

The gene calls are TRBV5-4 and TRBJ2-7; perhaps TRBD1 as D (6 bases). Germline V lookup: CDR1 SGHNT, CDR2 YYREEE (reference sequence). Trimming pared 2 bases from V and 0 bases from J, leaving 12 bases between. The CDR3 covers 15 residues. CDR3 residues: CASSLGGSSSYEQYF. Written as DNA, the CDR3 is TGTGCCAGCAGCTTAGGGGGATCAAGCTCCTACGAGCAGTACTTC.

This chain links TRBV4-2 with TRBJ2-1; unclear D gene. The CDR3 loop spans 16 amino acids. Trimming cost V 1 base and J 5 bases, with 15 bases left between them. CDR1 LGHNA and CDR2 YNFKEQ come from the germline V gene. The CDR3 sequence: CASSQVSSLRNNEQFF. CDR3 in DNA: TGTGCCAGCAGCCAAGTGAGTTCACTTAGAAACAATGAGCAGTTCTTC.

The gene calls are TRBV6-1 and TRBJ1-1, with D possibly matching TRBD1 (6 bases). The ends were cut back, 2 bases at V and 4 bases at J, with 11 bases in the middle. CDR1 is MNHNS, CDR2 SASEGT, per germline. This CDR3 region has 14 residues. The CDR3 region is CASSESRGGTEAFF. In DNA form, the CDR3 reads TGTGCCAGCAGTGAATCCAGGGGCGGCACTGAAGCTTTCTTT.

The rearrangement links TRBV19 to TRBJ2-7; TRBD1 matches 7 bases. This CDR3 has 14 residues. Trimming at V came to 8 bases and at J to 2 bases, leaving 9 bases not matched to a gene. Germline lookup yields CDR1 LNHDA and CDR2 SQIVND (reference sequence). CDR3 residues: CASGNPGQTYEQYF. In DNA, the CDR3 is TGTGCCAGTGGGAACCCGGGACAGACCTACGAGCAGTACTTC.

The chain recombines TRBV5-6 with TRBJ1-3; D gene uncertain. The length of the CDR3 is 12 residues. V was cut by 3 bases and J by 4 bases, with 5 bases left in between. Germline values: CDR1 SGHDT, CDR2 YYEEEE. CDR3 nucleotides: TGTGCCAGCAGCTGGGCGGGAAACACCATATATTTT. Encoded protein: CASSWAGNTIYF.